A selection of T cell receptor beta chains follows, all from one sample in a study of graft-versus-host responses after intestinal transplantation. No cognate antigen is known for these TCRs. Assay: immunoSEQ multiplex PCR; the TCRdb copy retains only in-frame clones and omits some. The table shows over 80,000 clones, with 91% occurring only once. Sequencing used unstimulated CD4+ T cells sorted from spleen or lymph node cells, obtained before transplant. These receptors were taken from a human donor who was the organ donor for an intestinal transplant. Both conserved end residues are part of each CDR3. The D gene is left open where the match is weak. Expanded clones are given a class, and other clones once, few, many or no size at all.

clone size,D gene,V gene,J gene,CDR3 DNA,CDR3 protein
NA,NA,TRBV2,TRBJ2-7,TGTGCCAGCAGTGAGCACGGTCTTAAGCCCATGGACGAGCAGTACTTC,CASSEHGLKPMDEQYF
NA,NA,TRBV10-1,TRBJ1-4,TGCGCCAGCAGTGAGAGGACTTCGGATGAAAAACTGTTTTTT,CASSERTSDEKLFF
NA,TRBD2,TRBV30,TRBJ2-2,TGTGCCCCATGCCTAGCGGGGGCCGGGGAGCTGTTTTTT,CAPCLAGAGELFF
NA,NA,TRBV7-9,TRBJ2-7,TGTGCCAGCAGACAGAACTCCTACGAGCAGTACTTC,CASRQNSYEQYF
NA,NA,TRBV9,TRBJ2-3,TGTGCCAGCAGCCCAGAGGGGGGGTTTCAGCGAGATACGCAGTATTTT,CASSPEGGFQRDTQYF
NA,NA,TRBV30,TRBJ2-2,TGTGCCTGGAGTGTACAGGAGTTCACCGGGGAGCTGTTTTTT,CAWSVQEFTGELFF
NA,TRBD1,TRBV10-3,TRBJ2-7,TGTGCCATCAGTGTTGGGACAGGGGATTCCTACGAGCAGTACTTC,CAISVGTGDSYEQYF
few,NA,TRBV4-1,TRBJ1-3,TGCGCCAGCAGCCAAAAGGACAGAACCGGGACAACGAACTCTGGAAACACCATATATTTT,CASSQKDRTGTTNSGNTIYF
NA,NA,TRBV6-1,TRBJ1-2,TGTGCCAGCAGTGAGCGGGGGCCTAACTATGGCTACACCTTC,CASSERGPNYGYTF
NA,NA,TRBV4-3,TRBJ1-2,TGCGCCAGCAGCCCGGGACATCCCTATGGCTACACCTTC,CASSPGHPYGYTF
NA,NA,TRBV11-2,TRBJ2-7,TGTGCCAGCAGCTTAGTGGGGCTCCCCTACGAGCAGTACTTC,CASSLVGLPYEQYF
NA,NA,TRBV28,TRBJ1-2,TGTGCCAGCAGTTTATTCGGTGGCTACACCTTC,CASSLFGGYTF
NA,NA,TRBV4-3,TRBJ2-7,TGCGCCAGCAGCCAGGATAGGGGCAAAATCTACGAGCAGTACTTC,CASSQDRGKIYEQYF
NA,TRBD2,TRBV5-1,TRBJ2-2,TGCGCCAGCAGCTTGGACTCGGGGGGCGGGGAGCTGTTTTTT,CASSLDSGGGELFF
once,NA,TRBV9,TRBJ2-3,TGTGCCAGCAGCGTAGCTGTGGGGCGGGGGCGAAGCACAGATACGCAGTATTTT,CASSVAVGRGRSTDTQYF
NA,TRBD1,TRBV9,TRBJ1-4,TGTGCCAGCAGCGTAGCTACAGGGGGGAATGAAAAACTGTTTTTT,CASSVATGGNEKLFF
NA,TRBD1,TRBV19,TRBJ1-5,TGTGCCAGTAGTCCTCCCCGACAGGGGTATAGCAATCAGCCCCAGCATTTT,CASSPPRQGYSNQPQHF
NA,TRBD1,TRBV6-1,TRBJ2-6,TGTGCCAGCAGTGACTATCCGACAGGGCCGTCATCTGGGGCCAACGTCCTGACTTTC,CASSDYPTGPSSGANVLTF
NA,TRBD1,TRBV25-1,TRBJ2-7,TGTGCCAGCAGAAGGACAGGGGGCTACGAGCAGTACTTC,CASRRTGGYEQYF
NA,TRBD1,TRBV2,TRBJ2-7,TGTGCCAGCTCTCGGGACAGGGGCCTTGTCGAGCAGTACTTC,CASSRDRGLVEQYF
NA,TRBD2,TRBV7-6,TRBJ2-7,TGTGCCAGCAGCAACCGAGGACTAGCGGGGGGCTATACCTACGAGCAGTACTTC,CASSNRGLAGGYTYEQYF
NA,NA,TRBV10-3,TRBJ2-4,TGTGCCATCAGTGAGGGACATCCAGCCAAAAACATTCAGTACTTC,CAISEGHPAKNIQYF
NA,NA,TRBV5-5,TRBJ2-7,TGTGCCAGCAGCTTGGCGGCAGGGGAGTACGAGCAGTACTTC,CASSLAAGEYEQYF
NA,NA,TRBV29-1,TRBJ1-1,TGCAGCGTAACGAGGGGGGGTGGTAACACTGAAGCTTTCTTT,CSVTRGGGNTEAFF
once,TRBD2,TRBV4-2,TRBJ2-1,TGTGCCAGCAGAAGGGAAGCGGGGGCCAACTCCTACAATGAGCAGTTCTTC,CASRREAGANSYNEQFF
NA,TRBD1,TRBV4-1,TRBJ2-7,TGCGCCAGCAGCCCGGCCGGGACAGGGCTTCGGGAGCAGTACTTC,CASSPAGTGLREQYF
NA,NA,TRBV7-2,TRBJ2-1,TGTGCCAGCAGCTTAGCGAGGCTAGCGGCAGGGGCCGGAGAGCAGTTCTTC,CASSLARLAAGAGEQFF
NA,TRBD1,TRBV5-1,TRBJ1-1,TGCGCCAGCAGCAACAGGGGTAACACTGAAGCTTTCTTT,CASSNRGNTEAFF
few,TRBD1,TRBV19,TRBJ1-2,TGTGCCAGTAGGACAGGGAACTATGGCTACACCTTC,CASRTGNYGYTF
NA,NA,TRBV10-3,TRBJ1-2,TGTGCCATCAGTGAGTCGGGGGGAATACGTAACTATGGCTACACCTTC,CAISESGGIRNYGYTF